This TCR beta chain was sequenced in a study of blood T cell repertoires in COVID-19 (dated by TCRdb to between 2020 and 2021). For the wider study: Samples covering the acute and convalescent phases of COVID-19 were provided by collaborators in the United States, Italy and Spain. The material from the prospective study consisted of cDNA or gDNA derived from T cells, B-cell-depleted T cells, or PBMCs. The dataset comprised deeply sampled blood TCRbeta repertoires from subjects exposed to, actively infected with, or recovered from COVID-19. The repertoires were released in a freely available public database intended as a resource for research on the immune response to SARS-CoV-2. Samples came from the ongoing ImmuneRACE study (first 160 participants) plus 1,254 subjects from 6 global collaborators. The sample metadata nearly always contained a de-identified subject ID, COVID-19 status, age in years and sex. Where available, HLA class I and class II types were taken from metadata supplied by the sample provider and were not determined by assay-based typing. Here is what the overall study found, with its caveats: The amount of clinical and demographic metadata varied by source and participant and was provided uncurated.

TCRbeta CDR3 regions were amplified from genomic DNA by means of the immunoSEQ Assay, a bias-controlled multiplex PCR. As for the authors' bioinformatics: Nucleated cell counts per sample were estimated from amplification of reference gene primers within the assay. To quantify the absolute abundance of each unique TCRbeta CDR3 rearrangement, sequence reads were collapsed and filtered. For each sample, productive Simpson clonality was calculated by taking the square root of Simpson's diversity index across productive rearrangements. Sourced from immuneACCESS, this table was stored by TCRdb with only in-frame sequences that have V and J called. A share of the clones is absent; for the studies checked, an unresolved V gene accounts for under half, and the remainder has no known explanation. V, J and clone size are taken as reported in that table, and D and trimming were inferred from the DNA itself. The sample contains about 300,000 clones, around 90% of them found a single time. The top ten constitute 4.5% to 5.5% of the sample.

Enrolling through a virtual design, the prospective study's participants ranged in age from about 18 to 100 years and lived across roughly 23 United States geographic areas. In the prospective study, cohorts were assigned on the basis of participant-reported clinical history obtained from a screening survey and a study questionnaire. Recovered participants in ImmuneRACE Cohort 3 were defined as having two consecutive negative NP/OP PCR tests, clearance from a healthcare professional, or resolution of symptoms. In the prospective study, whole blood, serum and a nasopharyngeal or oropharyngeal swab were collected from each participant by mobile phlebotomists. Participants in the prospective study had the option to provide additional blood draws and questionnaires over a roughly 2-month period. Blood samples from the prospective study were shipped frozen or at room temperature prior to DNA extraction.

This clone was recorded once. The specificity of this receptor is unknown. No qualities accompany the bases; no much larger clone lies one base away. Relative to germline, V is missing 7 bases and J is missing 4 bases, with 7 bases of the junction outside any gene match. The CDR3 contains 14 residues, cysteine and phenylalanine counted. CDR3 DNA only is kept here, 42 bases in frame from base 1. For CDR1 and CDR2, the germline V gene lists SNHLY and FYNNEI. The chain uses TRBV2 and TRBJ2-7; TRBD1 aligns with 10 central bases. The sequence was collected from a man between 60 and 75 years old who had recovered from COVID-19. Sequenced sample: PBMCs or T cells enriched from blood (not recorded which). DNA sequence: TGTGCCAGCACGAGCGACAGGGGGCCTTACGAGCAGTACTTC. It translates as CASTSDRGPYEQYF.